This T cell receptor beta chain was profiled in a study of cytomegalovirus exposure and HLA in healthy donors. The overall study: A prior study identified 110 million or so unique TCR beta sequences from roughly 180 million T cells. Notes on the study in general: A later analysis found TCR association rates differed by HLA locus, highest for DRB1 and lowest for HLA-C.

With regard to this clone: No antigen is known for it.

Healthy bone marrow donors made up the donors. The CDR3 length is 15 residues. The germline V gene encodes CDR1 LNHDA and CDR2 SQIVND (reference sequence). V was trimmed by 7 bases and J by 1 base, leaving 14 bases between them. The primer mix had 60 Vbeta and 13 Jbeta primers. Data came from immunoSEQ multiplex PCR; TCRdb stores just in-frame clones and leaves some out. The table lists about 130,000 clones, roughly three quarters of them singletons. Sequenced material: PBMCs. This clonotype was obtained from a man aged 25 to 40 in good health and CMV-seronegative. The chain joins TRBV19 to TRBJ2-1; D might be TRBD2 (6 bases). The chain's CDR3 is CASTRSGTSYNEQFF. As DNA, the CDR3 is TGTGCCAGTACCCGATCCGGGACTTCCTACAATGAGCAGTTCTTC.